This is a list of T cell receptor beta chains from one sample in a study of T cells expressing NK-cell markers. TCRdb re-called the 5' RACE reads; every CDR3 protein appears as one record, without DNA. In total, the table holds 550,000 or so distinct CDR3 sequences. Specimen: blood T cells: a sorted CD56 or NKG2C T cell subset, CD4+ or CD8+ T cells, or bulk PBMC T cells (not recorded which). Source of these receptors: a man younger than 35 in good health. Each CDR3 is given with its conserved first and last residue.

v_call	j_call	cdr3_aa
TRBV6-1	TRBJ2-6	CASRETASSGANVLTF
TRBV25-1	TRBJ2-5	CASSAGGRETQYF
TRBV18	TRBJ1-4	CASSPPGRGSGEKLFF
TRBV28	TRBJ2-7	CASSLADRASYEQYF
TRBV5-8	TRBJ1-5	CASSLNLWPQHF
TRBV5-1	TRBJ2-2	CASSRSSAGVITGELFF
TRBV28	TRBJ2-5	CASSLLSERYF
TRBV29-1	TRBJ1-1	CSVEALGGTEAFF
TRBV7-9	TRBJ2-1	CASSLWGQSSYNEQFF
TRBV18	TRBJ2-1	CASSPTRGTSGSGEQFF
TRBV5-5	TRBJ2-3	CASSFRGLAGTDTQYF
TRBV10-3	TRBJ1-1	CAISEWGPEAFF
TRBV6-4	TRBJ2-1	CASRGPVGDEQFF
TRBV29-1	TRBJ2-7	CSVQGGGEQYF
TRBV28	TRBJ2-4	CASSRTGENIQYF
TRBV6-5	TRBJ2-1	CASSYIQGAGNEQFF
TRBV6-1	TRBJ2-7	CASSTLAGASYEQYF
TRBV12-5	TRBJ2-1	CASGLVLSSREGPLNEQFF
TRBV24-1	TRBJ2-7	CATSDWRTSGRHEQYF
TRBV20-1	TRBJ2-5	CSAASPLAGIQETQYF
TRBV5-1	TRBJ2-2	CASSSYLGGARTGELFF
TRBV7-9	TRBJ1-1	CASSSDAMNTEAFF
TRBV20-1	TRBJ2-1	CSARAKRLAGGPHNEQFF
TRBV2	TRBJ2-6	CASSAGRNSGANVLTF
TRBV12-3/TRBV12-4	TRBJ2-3	CASSLGQGSSGRAILAQYF
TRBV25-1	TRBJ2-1	CASSKAGTNQWSQFF
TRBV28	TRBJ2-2	CASSFPGFPGVVVTGELFF
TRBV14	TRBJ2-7	CASSQDGKTEQYF
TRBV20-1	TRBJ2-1	CSARGLAGGTNEQFF
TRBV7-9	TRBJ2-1	CASSLQWQGAIFDEQFF